This T cell receptor (beta chain) is from a study of T cell repertoires in aging, cancer and after chemotherapy. This clonotype came up once. Its cognate antigen is unknown. The junction does not match germline at one end; this may be a read error. Rearranged V-D-J TRB sequences were amplified with a mixed TRB-A/B primer pool. In TCRdb, the multiplex PCR reads were re-called with MiXCR into one record per CDR3 protein. The table lists over 10,000 distinct CDR3 sequences, approximately 22% of them singletons. Amplification of TCR beta used genomic DNA extracted from peripheral blood. General study points: Median generation probability rose over the chemotherapy interval in each cancer cohort, suggesting rebound thymic output. Age-matched healthy donors had significantly more diverse, less clonal blood TCR repertoires than untreated cancer patients.

Sequencing used blood. The sequence was obtained from a human donor in good health.

The CDR3 coding sequence is TGTGCCAGCATCCGGGGGGGCCGGAATGAGCAGTTCTTC. Encoded protein: CASIRGGRNEQFF. The chain employs TRBV5-1 and TRBJ2-1; 8 positions agree with TRBD2. The germline V gene encodes CDR1 SGHRS and CDR2 YFSETQ. This CDR3 region has 13 residues.